The 22 T cell receptor beta chains below all came from one sample that was sequenced in a study of Graves' ophthalmopathy and Graves' hyperthyroidism. RNA transcripts were the template, and TCR beta CDR3 regions were amplified from them. HTBI primers primed a first-round RT-PCR, and a second-round multiplex PCR followed. Each CDR3 protein gets one entry after TCRdb re-called the multiplex PCR reads with MiXCR. This sample has 400,000 to 500,000 distinct CDR3 sequences, with around a fifth found just once. The specimen sequenced was peripheral blood. The origin of the receptors is a woman aged 18-29 years with stable Graves' hyperthyroidism.

In DNA form, the CDR3 reads TGTGCCAGCAGTTACCCGAAGACAGGTTATGGGAAAGAGACCCAGTACTTC. Translation: CASSYPKTGYGKETQYF. This rearrangement joins TRBV6-5 to TRBJ2-5; possible D gene TRBD1, 6 bases. Trimming left V 2 bases short and J 3 bases short, with 19 bases between. The CDR3 is made up of 17 amino acids. Germline CDR1 and CDR2: MNHEY and SVGAGI.

The chain joins TRBV12-3 or TRBV12-4 to TRBJ1-2; D gene uncertain. V dropped 4 bases and J dropped 8 bases, with 11 bases sitting between them. The CDR3 is made up of 12 amino acids. The CDR3: CASSSKTAGYTF. Here the CDR3 DNA reads TGTGCCAGCAGTTCCAAGACGGCAGGCTACACCTTC.

This clonotype has ten or more counts. In DNA, the CDR3 is TGCGCCAGCAGCCAAGATTTATTCAGGGAGGGTGGCTACACCTTC. Encoded protein: CASSQDLFREGGYTF. J is TRBJ1-2 and V is TRBV4-3, with TRBD1 as a possible D gene (5 bases). Trimming pared 0 bases from V and 7 bases from J, leaving 15 bases between. Germline CDR1 LGHNA, CDR2 YSLEER. The CDR3 has 15 residues.

This clonotype was observed many times. This may be a read error, as it is one base from a much larger clone. The conserved phenylalanine or tryptophan is not found at the CDR3 terminus, so this likely reflects a read error. The chain has TRBV7-3 and TRBJ2-7; 11 bases align to TRBD2. V dropped 2 bases and J dropped 3; count of bases not matched to a gene: 3. Germline values: CDR1 SGHTA, CDR2 FQGTGA. This CDR3 has 15 amino acids. CDR3 loop: CASSLGTSGNYEQYL. The CDR3 DNA is TGTGCCAGCAGCTTAGGGACTAGCGGAAACTACGAGCAGTACCTC.

This clonotype was observed at least ten times. V gene TRBV18 combines with J gene TRBJ1-1, with 10 bases that match TRBD1. CDR1 KGHSH and CDR2 LQKENI come from the germline V gene. The V gene end was trimmed by 3 bases and the J gene end by 11 bases; junction bases not matched to a gene: 6. This CDR3 is built from 13 residues. The CDR3, as DNA: TGTGCCAGCTCACCCACAGGGACAGGGGATGCTTTCTTT. Translation gives CASSPTGTGDAFF.

The rearrangement joins TRBV4-2 to TRBJ1-2; maybe TRBD1 (5 bases). Between the trimmed V and J ends, which lost 0 bases and 4 bases, there was a span of 6 bases. The CDR3 has 13 amino acids. CDR1 is LGHNA and CDR2 is YNFKEQ in the germline V gene. The CDR3 spells CASSQDGGYGYTF. For the CDR3, the DNA is TGTGCCAGCAGCCAAGATGGGGGCTATGGCTACACCTTC.

The chain couples TRBV12-3 or TRBV12-4 to TRBJ1-2; no clear D. The V gene lost 5 bases and the J gene lost 4 bases, with 8 bases spanning the gap. The CDR3 runs to 12 residues. Here the CDR3 reads CASSARFYGYTF. The CDR3 DNA follows: TGTGCCAGCAGTGCCCGGTTCTATGGCTACACCTTC.

A few counts support this clonotype. The rearrangement links TRBV20-1 to TRBJ1-2, with 7 bases that match TRBD1. The CDR3 length is 15 residues. Looked up from germline, CDR1 is DFQATT and CDR2 is SNEGSKA (reference sequence). Unmatched junction bases numbered 5, after V lost 1 base and J lost 0 bases. The CDR3 DNA sequence: TGCAGTGCTAGAGGTTTGGGGACAGCTAACTATGGCTACACCTTC. Translating it yields CSARGLGTANYGYTF.

This clonotype was seen at least ten times. V is TRBV6-1 and J is TRBJ1-1; a possible D gene is TRBD1 (6 bases). The CDR3 length is 14 residues. Germline CDR1 reads MNHNS; CDR2 reads SASEGT. The V and J ends lost 0 bases and 8 bases respectively, with 13 bases between them. CDR3 bases: TGTGCCAGCAGTGAAGCCAGACAGGTTTCCGAAGCTTTCTTT. Translating it yields CASSEARQVSEAFF.

This clonotype showed up many times. The J gene is TRBJ2-7, the V gene TRBV7-9; TRBD1 matches 8 bases. The V gene's germline CDR1 is SEHNR and CDR2 FQNEAQ (reference sequence). Trimming cost V 5 bases and J 9 bases; bases outside gene matches: 6. The CDR3 is made up of 12 amino acids. CDR3 protein: CASSGQGFGQYF. CDR3 bases: TGTGCCAGCAGCGGACAGGGTTTCGGGCAGTACTTC.

This clonotype was counted ten times or more. The V gene is TRBV6-2 or TRBV6-3, the J gene TRBJ2-7, with D possibly TRBD1 on 6 matching bases. V was cut by 6 bases and J by 5 bases, with 14 bases left in between. This CDR3 has 13 amino acids. Germline CDR1 reads MNHEY; CDR2 reads SVGEGT. In DNA, the CDR3 is TGTGCCAGCAGACCCACAGGGTCCGACGAGCAGTACTTC. This gives the protein CASRPTGSDEQYF.

In its sample, this clonotype was seen many times. The chain carries TRBV12-3 or TRBV12-4 and TRBJ2-7; D unclear. The CDR3 has 12 residues. V lost 8 bases to trimming and J lost 2 bases, with 10 bases between them. CDR3 region: CASGFGTYEQYF. CDR3 bases: TGTGCCAGCGGGTTTGGTACCTACGAGCAGTACTTC.

This clonotype was observed many times. The chain uses TRBV28 and TRBJ2-7, with 7 bases that match TRBD2. Germline CDR1 MDHEN, CDR2 SYDVKM. The CDR3 is 15 amino acids. V lost 4 bases and J lost 5; bases outside the gene matches: 11. CDR3 nucleotides: TGTGCCAGCAGTTCATCTAGCGGAGGGAGGGACGAGCAGTACTTC. Translating it yields CASSSSSGGRDEQYF.

A word on this clonotype: This could be a read error, since a much larger clone is one nucleotide away. The missing conserved phenylalanine or tryptophan at the end of this CDR3 makes a read error likely. The chain links TRBV20-1 to TRBJ1-2; D remains ambiguous. Looked up from germline, CDR1 is DFQATT and CDR2 is SNEGSKA (reference sequence). V gave up 4 bases and J gave up 4 bases, with 16 bases separating them. The CDR3 loop spans 14 amino acids. This CDR3 reads CSATYHRGGYGYTC. The CDR3 DNA is TGCAGTGCTACCTACCATCGGGGAGGCTATGGCTACACCTGC.

This clonotype was observed at least ten times. Since a much larger clone is just one base distant, this may be a read error. The DNA for the CDR3 is TGTGCCAGCAGACTACGGGACAGATCTTATGGCCACACCTTC. Translation: CASRLRDRSYGHTF. V usage is TRBV6-1 and J usage is TRBJ1-2; 7 positions agree with TRBD1. This CDR3 is built from 14 residues. Germline V gene sequence: CDR1 MNHNS, CDR2 SASEGT.

This clonotype was found many times. The rearrangement links TRBV20-1 to TRBJ2-7; no firm D call. This CDR3 contains 13 residues. V shed 1 base and J shed 4 bases, with 11 bases lying between them. Per germline, CDR1 DFQATT and CDR2 SNEGSKA (reference sequence). The CDR3 sequence is CSARVPGKYEQYF. Written as DNA, the CDR3 is TGCAGTGCTAGAGTCCCAGGAAAATACGAGCAGTACTTC.

In its sample, this clonotype was seen many times. This sequence joins TRBV10-3 and TRBJ1-2; D unresolved. V was pared by 2 bases and J by 4 bases, with 20 bases between. The CDR3 has 17 amino acids. Germline values: CDR1 ENHRY, CDR2 SYGVKD. Here the CDR3 reads CAISETENSLQPYGYTF. Here the CDR3 DNA reads TGTGCCATCAGTGAGACCGAGAATAGTCTCCAGCCCTATGGCTACACCTTC.

This clonotype was seen ten or more times. The chain has TRBV6-1 and TRBJ2-7; D is unresolved. V lost 4 bases and J lost 5, with 15 bases in between. The germline V gene has CDR1 MNHNS and CDR2 SASEGT. The CDR3 covers 14 residues. The chain's CDR3 is CASSGTVFRDEQYF. DNA for the CDR3: TGTGCCAGCAGTGGGACCGTTTTTCGGGACGAGCAGTACTTC.

This clonotype has just a few counts. The DNA for the CDR3 is TGTGCCAGCAGTGATAGGGGGCGCAACACCGGGGAGCTGTTTTTT. Translation gives CASSDRGRNTGELFF. The chain uses TRBV2 and TRBJ2-2; TRBD1 matches at 7 bases. CDR3 length: 15 amino acids. Per germline, CDR1 SNHLY and CDR2 FYNNEI. V lost 3 bases, J lost 2 bases, and 3 bases stayed unmatched.

Ten or more counts support this clonotype. This sequence joins TRBV9 and TRBJ2-2; unclear D gene. This CDR3 has 14 amino acids. V shed 0 bases and J shed 7 bases, with 10 bases lying between them. Per the germline V gene, CDR1 is SGDLS and CDR2 is YYNGEE. The CDR3, as DNA: TGTGCCAGCAGCGTAGGCGCGTGGGGCGGGGAGCTGTTTTTT. Translated, it gives CASSVGAWGGELFF. Using reference TRBV9 and TRBJ2-2 for the parts outside the CDR3, the full variable domain is DSGVTQTPKHLITATGQRVTLRCSPRSGDLSVYWYQQSLDQGLQFLIQYYNGEERAKGNILERFSAQQFPDLHSELNLSSLELGDSALYFCASSVGAWGGELFFGEGSRLTVL.

Concerning this clonotype itself: One junction end disagrees with the germline gene, perhaps due to a read error. The chain combines TRBV6-2 or TRBV6-3 with TRBJ2-4, with D hard to call. The V gene's germline CDR1 is MNHEY and CDR2 SVGEGT. This CDR3 spans 12 amino acids. The CDR3 nucleotides read TGTGCCAGCAGCCAGGTCTCAAACATTAAGTACTTC. Translation: CASSQVSNIKYF.

This clonotype was picked up many times. The chain couples TRBV12-3 or TRBV12-4 to TRBJ1-1, with 7 bases identical to TRBD1. CDR3 length: 15 residues. J was trimmed by 4 bases and V by 5 bases; bases with no gene match: 10. The CDR3 region has the DNA TGTGCCAGCAGTGGCCGGGACAGTCGGCCCACTGAAGCTTTCTTT. Protein sequence: CASSGRDSRPTEAFF.